This T cell receptor (beta chain) originates from a study of shared clonotypes between healthy human individuals. The germline CDR1 and CDR2 sequences are SGDLS and YYNGEE. Trimming removed 3 bases at V and 4 bases at J, with 10 bases between. The CDR3 covers 13 residues. The authors split each subset's genomic DNA evenly across several immunoSEQ plates. Generated by immunoSEQ multiplex PCR, the TCRdb table keeps only in-frame clones and is missing some. Of about 2 million clones listed, 95% are singletons. Adults of Caucasian background living in Nashville, Tennessee made up all donors. Overall study findings and caveats: Limited genetic and exposure-history diversity came from having few donors. The study found roughly 5% of naive CD4 clonotypes shared across several donors.

For this clone: Its antigen is still unknown.

This sequence originates from a man younger than 35 in good health. V gene TRBV9 combines with J gene TRBJ1-1, with D unclear. Input material: naive CD4+ T cells sorted from blood. Regarding subset: CD45RA+ positively selected. For the CDR3, the DNA is TGTGCCAGCAGCGGAGGACTGATCACTGAAGCTTTCTTT. Translated: CASSGGLITEAFF.